A selection of T cell receptor beta chains follows, all from one sample in a study of cytomegalovirus exposure and HLA in healthy donors. The protocol was immunoSEQ multiplex PCR, while the TCRdb copy is restricted to in-frame clones and leaves out a portion. The table shows about 120,000 clones, with 75% occurring only once. Material: PBMCs. The receptor set was obtained from a woman aged 40 to 50 in good health and CMV-seropositive. The CDR3 runs from the conserved cysteine through the conserved F or W. The order of the fields is D gene, J gene, V gene, clone size, CDR3 DNA, CDR3 protein. The D gene is left open where the match is weak. Clone size is shown for a subset of rows, as once, few, many or a class of expanded clone.

>-|TRBJ1-5|TRBV18|-
TGTGCCAGCTCACCTTCGGGATCCGGGGTGGGAATTCAGCCCCAGCATTTT
CASSPSGSGVGIQPQHF
>TRBD1|TRBJ1-5|TRBV19|-
TGTGCCAGTAGTATAGAACGGACAGGGTTATTCCAGCCCCAGCATTTT
CASSIERTGLFQPQHF
>-|TRBJ1-2|TRBV6-5|-
TGTGCCAGCGCTGGGCAGGGATTAGGTGGCTACACCTTC
CASAGQGLGGYTF
>TRBD1|TRBJ2-7|TRBV29-1|many
TGCAGCGGACGACAGGGGTTTGGCGAGGAGCAGTACTTC
CSGRQGFGEEQYF
>TRBD2|TRBJ2-7|TRBV5-4|-
TGTGCCAGCAGCTCCCCTAGCGGGAGCCGGTACGAGCAGTACTTC
CASSSPSGSRYEQYF
>-|TRBJ1-2|TRBV20-1|-
TGCAGTGCTCGGACAAATGGCTACACCTTC
CSARTNGYTF
>-|TRBJ2-2|TRBV29-1|-
TGCAGCACCGGGGAACCGGAGACCGGGGAGCTGTTTTTT
CSTGEPETGELFF
>TRBD1|TRBJ2-7|TRBV5-1|-
TGCGCCAGCAGTTGGGACAGGGGGTCGTCCTACGAGCAGTACTTC
CASSWDRGSSYEQYF
>TRBD1|TRBJ1-5|TRBV2|few
TGTGCCAGCACTCAGGGGGGCTATAGCAATCAGCCCCAGCATTTT
CASTQGGYSNQPQHF
>-|TRBJ2-7|TRBV4-3|-
TGCGCCAGCAGCCGAGGGACAGCTGGGAGGTACGAGCAGTACTTC
CASSRGTAGRYEQYF
>TRBD1|TRBJ2-5|TRBV7-6|-
TGTGCCAGCAGCTCCCGGGACAGGGTAAAAGAGACCCAGTACTTC
CASSSRDRVKETQYF
>-|TRBJ2-7|TRBV27|once
TGTGCCAGCAGACCTGGGGCTCGCTACGAGCAGTACTTC
CASRPGARYEQYF
>-|TRBJ1-4|TRBV5-6|-
TGTGCCAGCAGCTTCGGGTTCGTATCAACTAATGAAAAACTGTTTTTT
CASSFGFVSTNEKLFF
>TRBD1|TRBJ1-2|TRBV19|-
TGTGCCGCAAAAGGTCCGGGACAGGGGATAGGTGGCTACACCTTC
CAAKGPGQGIGGYTF
>-|TRBJ1-1|TRBV7-9|-
TGTGCCAGCAGCTACACAGAGAACACTGAAGCTTTCTTT
CASSYTENTEAFF
>TRBD2|TRBJ2-1|TRBV10-3|-
TGTGCCATCAGTGAGTCTACGACTAGCGGTAACTACAATGAGCAGTTCTTC
CAISESTTSGNYNEQFF
>TRBD2|TRBJ2-3|TRBV28|-
TGTGCCAGCAGTTTCCTAGCGGGAGGGAAAGATACGCAGTATTTT
CASSFLAGGKDTQYF
>TRBD1|TRBJ1-2|TRBV5-1|-
TGCGCCAGCAGCTTCGGCACAGGGGAATATGGCTACACCTTC
CASSFGTGEYGYTF
>TRBD1|TRBJ1-1|TRBV18|few
TGTGCCAGCTCAGTAGGACAGGGGTTCTTCACTGAAGCTTTCTTT
CASSVGQGFFTEAFF
>TRBD2|TRBJ2-5|TRBV27|-
TGTGCCAGGGCGAGGACTAGCGGGACAGTTGGCCAGTACTTC
CARARTSGTVGQYF
>-|TRBJ2-5|TRBV29-1|-
TGCAGCGCTATACGACAGTTACAAGAGACCCAGTACTTC
CSAIRQLQETQYF
>TRBD1|TRBJ2-5|TRBV7-3|-
TGTGCCAGCAGTAACAGGGGGCGAGAGACCCAGTACTTC
CASSNRGRETQYF
>TRBD2|TRBJ2-7|TRBV14|-
TGTGCCAGCAGCTCAAGGCCTCCTTGGACTAGCGGGCCCTACGAGCAGTACTTC
CASSSRPPWTSGPYEQYF
>TRBD2|TRBJ2-1|TRBV7-9|few
TGTTCCAGCCGCTCGTCGGCTAGCGGGGTTGAGCAGTTCTTC
CSSRSSASGVEQFF
>-|TRBJ1-5|TRBV25-1|once
TGTGCCAGCAGTGAATCGGGGAATCAGCCCCAGCATTTT
CASSESGNQPQHF
>-|TRBJ2-3|TRBV4-1|-
TGCGCCAGCAGCTTCCAGGGTGACACAGATACGCAGTATTTT
CASSFQGDTDTQYF
>-|TRBJ2-7|TRBV19|-
TGTGCCAGTAGTATAGATCATGACACCCCCTACGAGCAGTACTTC
CASSIDHDTPYEQYF
>TRBD1|TRBJ1-6|TRBV4-3|once
TGCGCCAGCAGCCAAGAGCCCGCAGGGGGCTTCGGTAATTCACCCCTCCACTTT
CASSQEPAGGFGNSPLHF
>-|TRBJ1-2|TRBV6-5|few
TGTGCCAGCAGTGCCCAGGGGCTTGGCTACACCTTC
CASSAQGLGYTF
>-|TRBJ2-2|TRBV5-4|-
TGTGCCAGCAGCTTAAGGGGCTATACCGGGGAGCTGTTTTTT
CASSLRGYTGELFF
>-|TRBJ1-2|TRBV29-1|-
TGCAGCGTTCGACAGACATATGGCTACACCTTC
CSVRQTYGYTF
>-|TRBJ1-2|TRBV7-9|few
TGTGCCAGCAGCTTAGGGACAACTTATGGCTACACCTTC
CASSLGTTYGYTF
>-|TRBJ2-7|TRBV7-6|-
TGTGCCAGCAGCCCCCACAGCAGGGGCCTTACCTACGAGCAGTACTTC
CASSPHSRGLTYEQYF
>TRBD1|TRBJ2-7|TRBV7-7|-
TGTGCTAGCAGCTCGTCTCCCGGGACAGGCTACGAGCAGTACTTC
CASSSSPGTGYEQYF
>-|TRBJ1-1|TRBV7-8|-
TGTGCCAGCAGCTTTACAGGGACTGAAGCTTTCTTT
CASSFTGTEAFF
>-|TRBJ2-2|TRBV6-1|few
TGTGCCAGCAGTGAACAATCAACCGGGGAGCTGTTTTTT
CASSEQSTGELFF
>-|TRBJ2-3|TRBV28|-
TGTGCCAGCAGTAGCGAATATACGCAGTATTTT
CASSSEYTQYF
>TRBD2|TRBJ2-3|TRBV7-2|-
TGTGCCAGCAGCTTAGAACTAGCGGGGGGCACCAGCACAGATACGCAGTATTTT
CASSLELAGGTSTDTQYF
>TRBD1|TRBJ2-3|TRBV6-1|-
TGTGCCAGCAGTCCGGGACAGGGCACAGATACGCAGTATTTT
CASSPGQGTDTQYF
>-|TRBJ2-7|TRBV27|-
TGTGCCACCCCCCCGGGGAAGCGGTACTTC
CATPPGKRYF
>TRBD1|TRBJ1-2|TRBV13|-
TGTGCCAGCAGCTTAACGGCTACAGGGGATTTCGACTATGGCTACACCTTC
CASSLTATGDFDYGYTF
>-|TRBJ1-1|TRBV9|few
TGTGCCAGCAGCGTAGCTGCAGGGGCTATGAACACTGAAGCTTTCTTT
CASSVAAGAMNTEAFF
>-|TRBJ1-1|TRBV4-3|-
TGCGCCAGCAGCCCAGGGGCGGAAGGGCTGGTTGAAGCTTTCTTT
CASSPGAEGLVEAFF
>-|TRBJ2-7|TRBV28|-
TGTGCCAGCAGTTTGGCTAGGAACCACGAGCAGTACTTC
CASSLARNHEQYF
>-|TRBJ2-7|TRBV9|once
TGTGCCAGCAGCCCCAGAGGGGGTATCGACGAGCAGTACTTC
CASSPRGGIDEQYF
>-|TRBJ1-3|TRBV27|-
TGTGCCAGCAGTAAGCTGTCTACTGGAAACACCATATATTTT
CASSKLSTGNTIYF
>-|TRBJ1-2|TRBV7-9|few
TGTGCCAGCAGCTTAGTGGGCCTCGGCTATGGCTACACCTTC
CASSLVGLGYGYTF
>-|TRBJ2-2|TRBV5-1|-
TGCGCCAGCAGCTTGGACAGGAACACCGGGGAGCTGTTTTTT
CASSLDRNTGELFF
>TRBD1|TRBJ1-2|TRBV6-5|-
TGTGCCAGCAGTCCTACAGGGGGTGGATATGGCTACACCTTC
CASSPTGGGYGYTF
>-|TRBJ1-1|TRBV7-2|-
TGTGCCAGCAGCTTAAGCAGGGAGGGAGCTTTCTTT
CASSLSREGAFF
>-|TRBJ2-4|TRBV5-1|-
TGCGCCAGCAGTCCACGGGCGGGGAAAAACATTCAGTACTTC
CASSPRAGKNIQYF
>-|TRBJ1-2|TRBV5-4|few
TGTGCCAGCAGCGGCAAGACAGCTAACTATGGCTACACCTTC
CASSGKTANYGYTF
>-|TRBJ2-5|TRBV5-3|-
TGTGCCAGAAGCCGGGGGTTTGGTGGGGAGACCCAGTACTTC
CARSRGFGGETQYF
>-|TRBJ2-3|TRBV28|once
TGTGCCAGCAGCTCACCGAATGGGCCTAGCACAGATACGCAGTATTTT
CASSSPNGPSTDTQYF
>-|TRBJ1-6|TRBV30|-
TGTGCCTGGACACCTAGTAACAATTCACCCCTCCACTTT
CAWTPSNNSPLHF
>TRBD2|TRBJ2-1|TRBV9|-
TGTGCCAGCAGCGTAATAGCGGGAGGGCCCCACAATGAGCAGTTCTTC
CASSVIAGGPHNEQFF
>TRBD1|TRBJ2-5|TRBV5-1|few
TGCGCCAGCAGCCCGAACCGAAGGGACAGGGGAGAGACCCAGTACTTC
CASSPNRRDRGETQYF